Presented here are 24 T cell receptor beta chains from one specimen sequenced in a study of blood T cell repertoires in COVID-19. TCRdb's copy holds only in-frame clones and misses some; the assay was immunoSEQ multiplex PCR. The sample has approximately 180,000 clones; about 93% are singletons. Sequenced: peripheral blood. The receptor source for this set is a man in his forties or fifties with acute or convalescent COVID-19.

The chain combines TRBV9 with TRBJ2-7; TRBD2 agrees at 11 bases. The germline V gene has CDR1 SGDLS and CDR2 YYNGEE. The J segment lost 2 bases and the V segment lost 5 bases, leaving 6 bases of the junction unmatched. The CDR3 runs to 15 residues. The CDR3 DNA sequence: TGTGCCAGCAGTGCAAGACTAGCGGGACCCTACGAGCAGTACTTC. Translating gives CASSARLAGPYEQYF.

This clone has only a few counts. This chain uses TRBV18 with TRBJ2-4; 7 bases line up with TRBD1. Trimming cost V 1 base and J 8 bases; bases outside gene matches: 8. This CDR3 comprises 15 residues. Germline V lookup: CDR1 KGHSH, CDR2 LQKENI. The CDR3, as DNA: TGTGCCAGCTCACCACTTCAGAGGGGGCTGCACATTCAGTACTTC. Protein sequence: CASSPLQRGLHIQYF.

The V gene is TRBV6-4, the J gene TRBJ2-2; D is unresolved. The CDR3 contains 12 residues. The germline V gene has CDR1 MRHNA and CDR2 SNTAGT. V lost 4 bases and J lost 6, with 6 bases in between. CDR3 bases: TGTGCCAGCAGTGGAGTGCCCGGGGAGCTGTTTTTT. It translates to CASSGVPGELFF.

The gene calls are TRBV4-1 and TRBJ1-2; maybe TRBD1 (6 bases). CDR1 is MGHRA, CDR2 YSYEKL, per germline. The CDR3 runs to 16 residues. The ends were cut back, 0 bases at V and 4 bases at J, with 15 bases in the middle. CDR3 bases: TGCGCCAGCAGCCAAGAGGCCCGACAGGAGTCCTATGGCTACACCTTC. It is translated as CASSQEARQESYGYTF.

This chain joins TRBV5-1 and TRBJ1-6; 8 nucleotides match TRBD1. The length of the CDR3 is 16 residues. The germline gives CDR1 SGHRS, CDR2 YFSETQ. The V segment lost 4 bases and the J segment 6 bases; nucleotides outside the gene matches: 9. The CDR3 DNA is TGCGCCAGCAGCATGACCCTCACAGGGGGTAATTCACCCCTCCACTTT. Amino acids: CASSMTLTGGNSPLHF.

The V gene is TRBV4-1, the J gene TRBJ1-4; D not certain. With 0 bases removed from V and 8 bases from J, the gap between germline ends came to 7 bases. Germline V CDR1 and CDR2: MGHRA, YSYEKL. This CDR3 contains 13 residues. Here the CDR3 DNA reads TGCGCCAGCAGCCAAGATCCTAGGGAAAAACTGTTTTTT. Translated, it gives CASSQDPREKLFF.

The chain employs TRBV7-2 and TRBJ1-5; D remains ambiguous. Trimming removed 1 base from V and 2 bases from J, with 12 bases in between. This CDR3 has 16 amino acids. From germline, CDR1 is SGHTA and CDR2 FQGNSA. The CDR3 protein is CASSLGGGVGNQPQHF. The CDR3 nucleotides are TGTGCCAGCAGCTTAGGCGGTGGTGTGGGCAATCAGCCCCAGCATTTT.

The chain is built from TRBV6-5 and TRBJ2-7; D call uncertain. V was shortened by 7 bases and J by 2 bases, with 9 bases between the two germline ends. The CDR3 sequence is 12 residues long. Germline values: CDR1 MNHEY, CDR2 SVGAGI. In DNA form, the CDR3 reads TGTGCCAGCACCCGTACTCCCTACGAGCAGTACTTC. It translates to CASTRTPYEQYF.

The chain links TRBV27 to TRBJ2-7; TRBD1 matches at 7 bases. J gave up 1 base and V 2 bases, and 11 bases lay outside the gene matches. CDR1 is MNHEY, CDR2 SMNVEV, per germline (reference sequence). This CDR3 comprises 17 residues. Written as DNA, the CDR3 is TGTGCCAGCAGTTTAAAGGGGACAGAGTACCTATCCTACGAGCAGTACGTC. Translated: CASSLKGTEYLSYEQYV.

The J gene is TRBJ2-2, the V gene TRBV15; D is uncertain. Germline values: CDR1 LNHNV, CDR2 YYDKDF (reference sequence). There are 14 residues in the CDR3. Between the trimmed V and J ends, which lost 0 bases and 6 bases, there was a span of 8 bases. CDR3 region: CATSRDTVAGELFF. CDR3 in DNA: TGTGCCACCAGCAGAGATACGGTCGCCGGGGAGCTGTTTTTT.

This clone showed up just once. The V and J genes are TRBV19 and TRBJ1-4, with TRBD1 identical over 10 bases. Trimming cost V 7 bases and J 7 bases; bases outside gene matches: 12. The CDR3 totals 16 residues. CDR1 is LNHDA and CDR2 is SQIVND in the germline V gene (reference sequence). The chain's CDR3 is CASTSGQGVISEKLFF. CDR3 nucleotides: TGTGCCAGTACCTCAGGACAGGGGGTCATATCTGAAAAACTGTTTTTT.

V gene TRBV5-5 combines with J gene TRBJ1-1; perhaps TRBD1 as D (5 bases). The V gene lost 4 bases and the J gene lost 0 bases, with 10 bases spanning the gap. The CDR3 is 14 residues long. CDR1 and CDR2 (germline): SGHKS, YYEKEE (reference sequence). The CDR3 reads CASSVTAMNTEAFF. DNA of the CDR3: TGTGCCAGCAGCGTGACAGCGATGAACACTGAAGCTTTCTTT.

This chain connects TRBV18 to TRBJ2-3, with 11 bases lining up with TRBD2. This CDR3 has 16 amino acids. Germline values: CDR1 KGHSH, CDR2 LQKENI. Trimming removed 5 bases from V and 4 bases from J; junction bases left unmatched: 8. The CDR3 nucleotides read TGTGCCAGCTCATCCTTAGCGGGAGGGACCGCAGATACGCAGTATTTT. Protein: CASSSLAGGTADTQYF.

In this sample, this clone turned up a few times. This chain joins TRBV6-5 and TRBJ1-2, with D possibly TRBD1 on 5 matching bases. CDR1 is MNHEY, CDR2 SVGAGI, per germline. Trimming removed 9 bases from V and 4 bases from J, with 12 bases in between. The CDR3 runs 12 residues. Written as DNA, the CDR3 is TGTGCCAGTAAGACAGAATCCTATGGCTACACCTTC. This encodes CASKTESYGYTF.

V usage is TRBV25-1 and J usage is TRBJ2-7; 8 nucleotides align to TRBD1. With V trimmed by 3 bases and J by 5 bases, 6 bases remained unmatched. The germline V gene encodes CDR1 MGHDK and CDR2 SYGVNS. The CDR3 consists of 14 residues. The CDR3 spells CASSDTGGSNEQYF. The DNA of the CDR3 is TGTGCCAGCAGTGATACAGGGGGTAGCAACGAGCAGTACTTC.

V is TRBV28 and J is TRBJ1-2; D is unresolved. Germline lookup yields CDR1 MDHEN and CDR2 SYDVKM. There are 11 residues in the CDR3. V dropped 3 bases and J dropped 7 bases, with 6 bases sitting between them. The DNA for the CDR3 is TGTGCCAGCAGTTTCGGGGTTGGCTACACCTTC. Translating it yields CASSFGVGYTF.

The gene calls are TRBV7-2 and TRBJ1-1; 10 nucleotides match TRBD1. Losses at the gene ends were 3 bases for V and 11 bases for J; bases not matched to a gene: 6. The CDR3 is 13 residues long. Germline V gives CDR1 SGHTA, CDR2 FQGNSA. CDR3 in DNA: TGTGCCAGCAGCTTTGGGACAGGGGAGGGGGCTTTCTTT. Translated, it gives CASSFGTGEGAFF.

The J gene is TRBJ1-5, the V gene TRBV5-8, with 7 positions matching TRBD1. CDR1 and CDR2 from the germline V gene are SGHTS and YDEGEE. The junction had 8 bases not matched to a gene; V was cut back by 3 bases and J by 5 bases. The CDR3 sequence is 15 residues long. CDR3 in amino acids: CASSSRQGSHQPQHF. Written as DNA, the CDR3 is TGTGCCAGCAGCTCTAGACAGGGCTCGCATCAGCCCCAGCATTTT.

The CDR3 sequence: CASSVGAGVSNGELFF. In nucleotides, the CDR3 is TGTGCCAGCAGCGTAGGGGCAGGGGTCAGTAACGGGGAGCTGTTTTTT. V usage is TRBV9 and J usage is TRBJ2-2; the D gene is possibly TRBD1 (6 bases). With 0 bases removed from V and 7 bases from J, the gap between germline ends came to 16 bases. This CDR3 region has 16 residues. Germline lookup yields CDR1 SGDLS and CDR2 YYNGEE.

The chain carries TRBV27 and TRBJ2-5, with D maybe TRBD2 (6 bases). Germline V CDR1 and CDR2: MNHEY, SMNVEV (reference sequence). The CDR3 covers 13 residues. V gave up 6 bases and J gave up 1 base, with 9 bases separating them. The CDR3 region is CASSLAFQETQYF. In DNA form, the CDR3 reads TGTGCCAGCAGCCTAGCGTTCCAAGAGACCCAGTACTTC.

V usage is TRBV6-5 and J usage is TRBJ1-1; 8 bases fit TRBD1. Germline V gene sequence: CDR1 MNHEY, CDR2 SVGAGI. The CDR3 length is 16 residues. The V gene end was trimmed by 0 bases and the J gene end by 1 base; junction bases not matched to a gene: 4. The CDR3 reads CASSYSSGTGNTEAFF. The CDR3 nucleotides are TGTGCCAGCAGTTACTCTTCTGGGACAGGGAACACTGAAGCTTTCTTT.

Written as DNA, the CDR3 is TGTGCCAGTAGTATCCTGGGGGAAGGGGGCGATGAAAAACTGTTTTTT. It specifies CASSILGEGGDEKLFF. The chain recombines TRBV19 with TRBJ1-4; TRBD1 matches at 7 bases. Germline values: CDR1 LNHDA, CDR2 SQIVND (reference sequence). V was clipped by 3 bases and J by 6 bases; unmatched bases: 10. The CDR3 spans 16 residues. The full variable domain, its missing parts supplied by reference TRBV19 and TRBJ1-4, is DGGITQSPKYLFRKEGQNVTLSCEQNLNHDAMYWYRQDPGQGLRLIYYSQIVNDFQKGDIAEGYSVSREKKESFPLTVTSAQKNPTAFYLCASSILGEGGDEKLFFGSGTQLSVL.

The V call is TRBV28, the J call TRBJ2-3; 9 bases align to TRBD2. The CDR3 spans 14 residues. Per germline, CDR1 MDHEN and CDR2 SYDVKM. V lost 6 bases and J lost 3; bases outside the gene matches: 4. CDR3 residues: CASSWTSVTDTQYF. CDR3 coding DNA: TGTGCCAGCAGCTGGACTAGCGTTACAGATACGCAGTATTTT.

This chain connects TRBV11-2 to TRBJ2-2; 15 bases agree with TRBD2. V was pared by 5 bases and J by 5 bases, with 6 bases of the junction left unmatched. CDR1 and CDR2 (germline): SGHAT, FQNNGV. The CDR3 is 17 amino acids. The CDR3 DNA reads as TGTGCCAGCAGCCCCGGACTAGCGGGGGGGGGAACCGGGGAGCTGTTTTTT. Its protein is CASSPGLAGGGTGELFF.